This T cell receptor (beta chain) was documented in a study of T cell repertoires in cytomegalovirus infection. General observations from the study: HLA-C-restricted CMV-specific TCR beta clonotypes prevailed in the ex vivo response.

From germline, CDR1 is MNHEY and CDR2 SVGAGI. This CDR3 has 15 amino acids. Trimming removed 5 bases at V and 4 bases at J, with 15 bases between. TCRdb independently ran MiXCR on the reads; one entry per CDR3 protein. Of approximately 390,000 distinct CDR3 sequences listed, just under 35% are singletons. This clonotype was picked up a small number of times. Its target is not known. Sequenced material: cultured PBMCs, taken from culture after CMV antigen stimulation. The TCR was taken from a human donor in good health (CMV status not recorded). Some clones in this sample may be carry-over from other donors' samples. V usage is TRBV6-5 and J usage is TRBJ2-1; D is undetermined. The CDR3 is CASSRGRILYNEQFF. CDR3 nucleotide sequence: TGTGCCAGCAGTCGAGGACGGATTCTATACAATGAGCAGTTCTTC.